This T cell receptor beta chain was identified during a study of early T cells in non-severe SARS-CoV-2 infection (dated by TCRdb to the early 2020s). Turning to the overall study: Because TCR sequencing relied on bulk RNA taken from unsorted whole blood, pairing of alpha and beta chains was not possible.

General findings and caveats noted by the study authors: VDJdb matching was skewed toward anti-spike CD8 responses and likely underestimated virus-specific expansions by missing private and CD4 specificities.

The CDR3 numbers 14 residues from cysteine through phenylalanine. Only the CDR3 DNA stays, 42 bases, in frame from base 1. The trim is 0 bases for V and 8 bases for J, with a gap of 13 bases between the germline ends. Based on the germline V gene, the CDR1 and CDR2 sequences are SGHAT and FQNNGV. Library method: 5' RACE. Sequenced on a NextSeq 500. To correct for sequencing error and PCR bias, the TCR library protocol tagged individual cDNA molecules with unique molecular identifiers. Sequencing covered both TCR alpha and beta chains, and within each sample the abundances of alpha and beta sequences were tightly co-correlated. The study's processing was this. Decombinator V4 was used to perform V gene, J gene and CDR3 annotation of TCR sequences. TCRs were defined as expanded if a significant change between any two time points was detected under a Poisson model with p below 0.0001. TCR abundances were normalised to the total number of TCRs sequenced in each sample and reported as counts per million. MAIT TCRs were defined by TRAV1-2 paired with TRAJ12, TRAJ20 or TRAJ33, and iNKT TCRs by TRAV10 paired with TRAJ18. VDJdb, accessed on 1 November 2021, was searched for TCRs annotated for CMV, EBV and SARS-CoV-2, and TCRs annotated for more than one antigen were excluded. TCRdb applied fastp at Q25 and MiXCR to the public reads, then kept only in-frame beta chains. Under each unique CDR3 protein, matching rows form one entry showing the most common genes and DNA. TCRdb, not the authors, supplied the V and J calls. The sample has tens of thousands of distinct CDR3 sequences on record, around 10% of them singletons. Jointly, the top ten make up 12% of the sample.

As to this clonotype: What antigen it recognizes has not been identified. No base-level quality is on record; no much larger clone is a single base apart.

A case-control design nested within a healthcare worker cohort in London, UK, was used, with weekly nasopharyngeal swab PCR tests and blood sampling performed. Healthcare workers were recruited during the week of the UK lockdown, between 23 and 31 March 2020, and followed weekly for up to roughly 15 weeks. This clonotype originated in an adult who was a healthcare worker with PCR-confirmed SARS-CoV-2 infection or an uninfected control (not recorded which). In this chain, TRBV11-2 is recombined with TRBJ1-2, with the D gene too uncertain to name. Sequences were derived from whole blood, sampled at baseline. The CDR3 reads as follows: CASSLEWEEDGYTF. The DNA sequence is as follows: TGTGCCAGCAGCTTAGAATGGGAGGAGGACGGCTACACCTTC.